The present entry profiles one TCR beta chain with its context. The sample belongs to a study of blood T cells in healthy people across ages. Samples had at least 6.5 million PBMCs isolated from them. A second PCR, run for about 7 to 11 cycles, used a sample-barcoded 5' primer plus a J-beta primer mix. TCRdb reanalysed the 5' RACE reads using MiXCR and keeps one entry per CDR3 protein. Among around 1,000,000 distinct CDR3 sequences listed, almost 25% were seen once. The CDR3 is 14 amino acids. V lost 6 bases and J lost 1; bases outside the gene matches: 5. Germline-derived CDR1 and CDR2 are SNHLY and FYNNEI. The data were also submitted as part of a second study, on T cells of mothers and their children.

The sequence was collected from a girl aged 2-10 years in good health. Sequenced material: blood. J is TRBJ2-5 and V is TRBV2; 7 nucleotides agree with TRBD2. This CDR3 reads CASSGGGFQETQYF. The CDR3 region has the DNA TGTGCCAGCAGCGGCGGGGGATTCCAAGAGACCCAGTACTTC. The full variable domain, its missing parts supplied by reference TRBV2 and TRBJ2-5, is EPEVTQTPSHQVTQMGQEVILRCVPISNHLYFYWYRQILGQKVEFLVSFYNNEISEKSEIFDDQFSVERPDGSNFTLKIRSTKLEDSAMYFCASSGGGFQETQYFGPGTRLLVL.